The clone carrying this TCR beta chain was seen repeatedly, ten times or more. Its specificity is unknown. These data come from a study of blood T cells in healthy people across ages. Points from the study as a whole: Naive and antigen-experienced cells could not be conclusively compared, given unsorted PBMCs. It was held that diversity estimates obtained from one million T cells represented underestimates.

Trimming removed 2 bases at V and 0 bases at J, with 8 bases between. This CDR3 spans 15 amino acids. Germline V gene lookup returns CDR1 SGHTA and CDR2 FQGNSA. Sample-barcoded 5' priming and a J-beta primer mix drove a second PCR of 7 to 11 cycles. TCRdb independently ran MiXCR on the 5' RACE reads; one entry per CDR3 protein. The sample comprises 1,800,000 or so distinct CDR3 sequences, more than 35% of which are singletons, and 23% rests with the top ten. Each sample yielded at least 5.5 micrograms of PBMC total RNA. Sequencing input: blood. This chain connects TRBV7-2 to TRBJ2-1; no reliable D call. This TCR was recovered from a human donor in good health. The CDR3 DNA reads TGTGCCAGCAGCTTAATCCCGAGCTCCTACAATGAGCAGTTCTTC. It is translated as CASSLIPSSYNEQFF.